These T cell receptor beta chains were read from a single sample in a study of T cell responses to AZD1222 COVID-19 vaccine. Clones were read by immunoSEQ multiplex PCR, and TCRdb kept only the in-frame ones, dropping some. This sample carries roughly 84,000 clones, 80% to 90% of them seen once, and the ten largest clones take around an eighth. The sequencing used peripheral blood, collected 28 days after the second AZD1222 dose. The receptors stem from an adult who received the AZD1222 COVID-19 vaccine. CDR3s include the opening cysteine and the closing phenylalanine or tryptophan. Each record gives: D gene, V gene, J gene, CDR3 length, clone size, CDR3 DNA, CDR3 protein. The D gene is left open where the match is weak. Clone size appears in some rows only: once, few, many, or a class for an expanded clone.

D gene: TRBD1; V gene: TRBV5-1; J gene: TRBJ1-2; CDR3 length: 15; clone size: -; CDR3 DNA: TGCGCCAGCAGCTTGGTCGGGTCGGACAGGGGCGGCTACACCTTC; CDR3 protein: CASSLVGSDRGGYTF
D gene: -; V gene: TRBV5-1; J gene: TRBJ2-7; CDR3 length: 14; clone size: -; CDR3 DNA: TGCGCCAGCAGCTTGCAGGACAGAACCTACGAGCAGTACTTC; CDR3 protein: CASSLQDRTYEQYF
D gene: TRBD2; V gene: TRBV11-1; J gene: TRBJ2-3; CDR3 length: 15; clone size: -; CDR3 DNA: TGTGCCAGCAGCTTCACTAGCGGGAGATCAGATACGCAGTATTTT; CDR3 protein: CASSFTSGRSDTQYF
D gene: -; V gene: TRBV15; J gene: TRBJ2-1; CDR3 length: 14; clone size: -; CDR3 DNA: TGTGCCACCAGCAGGTCCCTGGTGATGGATGAGCAGTTCTTC; CDR3 protein: CATSRSLVMDEQFF
D gene: -; V gene: TRBV6-5; J gene: TRBJ1-1; CDR3 length: 11; clone size: -; CDR3 DNA: TGTGCCAGCAGCTCGGGACTCTCAGCTTTCTTT; CDR3 protein: CASSSGLSAFF
D gene: -; V gene: TRBV6-5; J gene: TRBJ1-5; CDR3 length: 15; clone size: -; CDR3 DNA: TGTGCCAGCAGCCCACACGGACAATTGGGTCAGCCCCAGCATTTT; CDR3 protein: CASSPHGQLGQPQHF
D gene: TRBD1; V gene: TRBV2; J gene: TRBJ1-2; CDR3 length: 13; clone size: once; CDR3 DNA: TGTGCCGGCTCGGACAGGGGCGTAGGTGGCTACACCTTC; CDR3 protein: CAGSDRGVGGYTF
D gene: TRBD1; V gene: TRBV19; J gene: TRBJ2-7; CDR3 length: 16; clone size: -; CDR3 DNA: TGTGCCAGTAGTCCCGGGACAGGGGCTACCCTGCGCAGAGTATACTTC; CDR3 protein: CASSPGTGATLRRVYF
D gene: -; V gene: TRBV7-2; J gene: TRBJ1-4; CDR3 length: 17; clone size: -; CDR3 DNA: TGTGCCAGCAGCCCTCCGGGGGGGCGCCGAACTAATGAAAAACTGTTTTTT; CDR3 protein: CASSPPGGRRTNEKLFF
D gene: -; V gene: TRBV6-1; J gene: TRBJ2-6; CDR3 length: 15; clone size: -; CDR3 DNA: TGTGCCAGCATGTTTACCCAATCTGGGGCCAACGTCCTGACTTTC; CDR3 protein: CASMFTQSGANVLTF
D gene: -; V gene: TRBV12-3/TRBV12-4; J gene: TRBJ2-1; CDR3 length: 11; clone size: -; CDR3 DNA: TGTGCCAGCAGATACAGCTCTGAGCAGTTCTTC; CDR3 protein: CASRYSSEQFF
D gene: -; V gene: TRBV9; J gene: TRBJ1-2; CDR3 length: 12; clone size: -; CDR3 DNA: TGTGCCAGCAATGACGGGGTATATGGCTACACCTTC; CDR3 protein: CASNDGVYGYTF
D gene: -; V gene: TRBV7-8; J gene: TRBJ1-1; CDR3 length: 14; clone size: -; CDR3 DNA: TGTGCCAGCAGCACCAGTACATTGAACACTGAAGCTTTCTTT; CDR3 protein: CASSTSTLNTEAFF
D gene: TRBD1; V gene: TRBV24-1; J gene: TRBJ1-5; CDR3 length: 16; clone size: few; CDR3 DNA: TGTGCCACCAGTGATCCGGGACAGGGGGTTAATCAGCCCCAGCATTTT; CDR3 protein: CATSDPGQGVNQPQHF
D gene: -; V gene: TRBV3-1/TRBV3-2; J gene: TRBJ1-2; CDR3 length: 12; clone size: -; CDR3 DNA: TGTGCCAGCAGCCAAGAGGGAAGAGGCTACACCTTC; CDR3 protein: CASSQEGRGYTF
D gene: TRBD2; V gene: TRBV19; J gene: TRBJ2-2; CDR3 length: 15; clone size: -; CDR3 DNA: TGTGCCAGTAGTATTCGGGGGGGCTACACCGGGGAGCTGTTTTTT; CDR3 protein: CASSIRGGYTGELFF
D gene: TRBD1; V gene: TRBV7-9; J gene: TRBJ2-2; CDR3 length: 14; clone size: -; CDR3 DNA: TGTGCCAGCAGCCAACTACAGGGGCCCGGGGAGCTGTTTTTT; CDR3 protein: CASSQLQGPGELFF
D gene: TRBD2; V gene: TRBV29-1; J gene: TRBJ2-2; CDR3 length: 15; clone size: -; CDR3 DNA: TGCAGCGTTGCTTTTCTAGCGGGGCCCTCCGGGGAGCTGTTTTTT; CDR3 protein: CSVAFLAGPSGELFF
D gene: TRBD1; V gene: TRBV19; J gene: TRBJ1-2; CDR3 length: 14; clone size: -; CDR3 DNA: TGTGCCAGTAGCCCAACAGGGGGAGCACGCGGCTACACCTTC; CDR3 protein: CASSPTGGARGYTF
D gene: -; V gene: TRBV6-5; J gene: TRBJ2-5; CDR3 length: 14; clone size: -; CDR3 DNA: TGTGCCAGCAGTTCTCGGGACATTAGAGAGACCCAGTACTTC; CDR3 protein: CASSSRDIRETQYF
D gene: -; V gene: TRBV4-1; J gene: TRBJ1-5; CDR3 length: 13; clone size: -; CDR3 DNA: TGCGCCAGCAGCCCAGACAGGAATCAGCCCCAGCATTTT; CDR3 protein: CASSPDRNQPQHF
D gene: -; V gene: TRBV7-2; J gene: TRBJ1-5; CDR3 length: 13; clone size: -; CDR3 DNA: TGTGCCAGCAGCTCGGGGCCTGGTCAGCCCCAGCATTTT; CDR3 protein: CASSSGPGQPQHF
D gene: TRBD2; V gene: TRBV14; J gene: TRBJ2-5; CDR3 length: 14; clone size: few; CDR3 DNA: TGTGCCAGCAGCCAAGTGTGGGGGGGAGAGACCCAGTACTTC; CDR3 protein: CASSQVWGGETQYF
D gene: TRBD1; V gene: TRBV24-1; J gene: TRBJ2-3; CDR3 length: 16; clone size: -; CDR3 DNA: TGTGCCACCAGTGATAGGGACAGAACACAGAAAGATACGCAGTATTTT; CDR3 protein: CATSDRDRTQKDTQYF
D gene: -; V gene: TRBV3-1/TRBV3-2; J gene: TRBJ1-4; CDR3 length: 12; clone size: -; CDR3 DNA: TGTGCCAGCAGCCAAGGGGAGGGGAAACTGTTTTTT; CDR3 protein: CASSQGEGKLFF
D gene: -; V gene: TRBV20-1; J gene: TRBJ1-1; CDR3 length: 10; clone size: -; CDR3 DNA: TGCAGTGCTAAGGGGGGTGAAGCTTTCTTT; CDR3 protein: CSAKGGEAFF
D gene: TRBD1; V gene: TRBV30; J gene: TRBJ1-1; CDR3 length: 13; clone size: -; CDR3 DNA: TGTGCCTGGACCACAGGGGAAGGCACTGAAGCTTTCTTT; CDR3 protein: CAWTTGEGTEAFF
D gene: -; V gene: TRBV29-1; J gene: TRBJ1-6; CDR3 length: 11; clone size: few; CDR3 DNA: TGCAGCGTTGAAGAATCTTCAACCCTCCACTTT; CDR3 protein: CSVEESSTLHF
D gene: -; V gene: TRBV12-3/TRBV12-4; J gene: TRBJ2-3; CDR3 length: 12; clone size: once; CDR3 DNA: TGTGCCAGTGGGCAGACCACAGATACGCAGTATTTT; CDR3 protein: CASGQTTDTQYF
D gene: -; V gene: TRBV24-1; J gene: TRBJ2-3; CDR3 length: 14; clone size: -; CDR3 DNA: TGTGCCACCGGGAGGGGGACCGACACAGATACGCAGTATTTT; CDR3 protein: CATGRGTDTDTQYF
D gene: -; V gene: TRBV7-8; J gene: TRBJ1-2; CDR3 length: 14; clone size: -; CDR3 DNA: TGTGCCAGCAGCTTCTCACCCCCTGGCTATGGCTACACCTTC; CDR3 protein: CASSFSPPGYGYTF
D gene: TRBD1; V gene: TRBV30; J gene: TRBJ1-2; CDR3 length: 14; clone size: -; CDR3 DNA: TGTGCCTGGAGTGTACTTGCAGGGGGCTATGGCTACACCTTC; CDR3 protein: CAWSVLAGGYGYTF
D gene: -; V gene: TRBV29-1; J gene: TRBJ2-5; CDR3 length: 13; clone size: -; CDR3 DNA: TGCAGCGTTCAGGCGGGGGCGCGTGAGACCCAGTACTTC; CDR3 protein: CSVQAGARETQYF
D gene: TRBD1; V gene: TRBV28; J gene: TRBJ1-3; CDR3 length: 17; clone size: -; CDR3 DNA: TGTGCCAGCAGTCCCAACATGGGACAGAACTCTGGAAACACCATATATTTT; CDR3 protein: CASSPNMGQNSGNTIYF